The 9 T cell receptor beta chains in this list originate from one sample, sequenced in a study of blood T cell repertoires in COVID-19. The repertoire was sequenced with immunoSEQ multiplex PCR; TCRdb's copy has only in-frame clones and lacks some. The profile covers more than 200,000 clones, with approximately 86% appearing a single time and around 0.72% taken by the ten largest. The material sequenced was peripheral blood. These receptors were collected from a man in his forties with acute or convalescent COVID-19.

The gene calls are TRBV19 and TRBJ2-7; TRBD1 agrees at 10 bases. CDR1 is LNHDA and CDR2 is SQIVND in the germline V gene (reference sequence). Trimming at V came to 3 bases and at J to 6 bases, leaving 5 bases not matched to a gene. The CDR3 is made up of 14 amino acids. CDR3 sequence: CASSIRTGGVEQYF. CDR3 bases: TGTGCCAGTAGTATCCGGACAGGGGGTGTCGAGCAGTACTTC.

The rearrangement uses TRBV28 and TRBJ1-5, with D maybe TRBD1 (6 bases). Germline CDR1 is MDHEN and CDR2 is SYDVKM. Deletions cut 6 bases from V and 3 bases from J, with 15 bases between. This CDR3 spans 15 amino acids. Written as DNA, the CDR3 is TGTGCCAGCAGCTCAGGACAGATCTACAATCAGCCCCAGCATTTT. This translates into CASSSGQIYNQPQHF.

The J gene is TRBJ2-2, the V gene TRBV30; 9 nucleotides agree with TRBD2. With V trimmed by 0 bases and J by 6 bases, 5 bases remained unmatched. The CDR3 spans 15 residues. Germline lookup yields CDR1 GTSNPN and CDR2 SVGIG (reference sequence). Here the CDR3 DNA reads TGTGCCTGGAGTGTATATGGCGGGGGGGCCGGGGAGCTGTTTTTT. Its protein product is CAWSVYGGGAGELFF.

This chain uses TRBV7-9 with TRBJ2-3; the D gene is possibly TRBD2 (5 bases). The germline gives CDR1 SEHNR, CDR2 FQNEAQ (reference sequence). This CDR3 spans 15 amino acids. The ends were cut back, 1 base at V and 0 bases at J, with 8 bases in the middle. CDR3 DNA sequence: TGTGCCAGCAGCTTAGGGCGGGCTAGCACAGATACGCAGTATTTT. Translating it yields CASSLGRASTDTQYF.

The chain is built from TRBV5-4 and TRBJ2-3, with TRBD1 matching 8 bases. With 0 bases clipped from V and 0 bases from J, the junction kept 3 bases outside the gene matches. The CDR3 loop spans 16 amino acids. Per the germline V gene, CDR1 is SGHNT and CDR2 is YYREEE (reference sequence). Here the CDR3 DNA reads TGTGCCAGCAGCTTGGGGGACAGGCTGAGCACAGATACGCAGTATTTT. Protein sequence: CASSLGDRLSTDTQYF.

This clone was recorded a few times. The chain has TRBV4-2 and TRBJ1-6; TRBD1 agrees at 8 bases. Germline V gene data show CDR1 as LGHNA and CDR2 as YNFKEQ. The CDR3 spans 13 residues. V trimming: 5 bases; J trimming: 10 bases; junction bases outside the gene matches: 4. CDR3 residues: CASSVDRESPLHF. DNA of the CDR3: TGTGCCAGCAGCGTGGACAGGGAATCACCCCTCCACTTT.

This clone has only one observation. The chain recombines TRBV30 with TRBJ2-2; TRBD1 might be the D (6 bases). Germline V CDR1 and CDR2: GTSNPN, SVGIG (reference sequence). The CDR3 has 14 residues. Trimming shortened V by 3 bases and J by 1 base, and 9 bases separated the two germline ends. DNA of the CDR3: TGTGCCTGGAGCTGGGGGCAGAACACCGGGGAGCTGTTTTTT. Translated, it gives CAWSWGQNTGELFF. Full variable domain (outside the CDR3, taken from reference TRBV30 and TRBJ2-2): SQTIHQWPATLVQPVGSPLSLECTVEGTSNPNLYWYRQAAGRGLQLLFYSVGIGQISSEVPQNLSASRPQDRQFILSSKKLLLSDSGFYLCAWSWGQNTGELFFGEGSRLTVL.

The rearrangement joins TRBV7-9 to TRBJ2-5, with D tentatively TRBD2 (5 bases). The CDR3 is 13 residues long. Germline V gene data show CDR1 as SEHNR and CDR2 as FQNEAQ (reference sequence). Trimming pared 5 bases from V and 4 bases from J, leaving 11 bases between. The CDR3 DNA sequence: TGTGCCAGCAGCCCCACTAGTCTAGAGACCCAGTACTTC. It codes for CASSPTSLETQYF.

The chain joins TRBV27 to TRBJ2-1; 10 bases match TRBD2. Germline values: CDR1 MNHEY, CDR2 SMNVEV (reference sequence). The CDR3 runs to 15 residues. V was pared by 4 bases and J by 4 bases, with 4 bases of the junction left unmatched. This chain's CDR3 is CASSSLAGEYNEQFF. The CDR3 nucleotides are TGTGCCAGCAGTTCCCTAGCGGGGGAGTACAATGAGCAGTTCTTC.